Given below is one T cell receptor (beta chain) in context. What it binds is unknown. Donors comprised only Caucasian adults living in Nashville, Tennessee. The sample is drawn from a study of shared clonotypes between healthy human individuals. At the level of the study: The donor group consisted of two women and a few men, aged 18 to 49. Study results and caveats: The study drew on few donors, limiting represented genetic and exposure-history diversity.

The CDR3 has 14 amino acids. Germline CDR1 and CDR2: SGHNT and YYREEE (reference sequence). Germline trimming cut 4 bases from V and 1 base from J; bases unmatched to any gene: 4. This was a deep-level run. Clones were sequenced by immunoSEQ multiplex PCR, and TCRdb holds only the in-frame ones, with some missing. The table has under 1,900,000 clones, about 98.5% seen once; the top ten hold 0.36%. The source is a man aged 30-40 years in good health. The rearrangement links TRBV5-4 to TRBJ2-5; 7 bases map to TRBD1. Sequenced: naive CD4+ T cells sorted from blood. The subset is: CD45RA+ positively selected. The CDR3 DNA reads as TGTGCCAGCAGCCCCGGGACAGCCCAAGAGACCCAGTACTTC. It yields the protein CASSPGTAQETQYF.